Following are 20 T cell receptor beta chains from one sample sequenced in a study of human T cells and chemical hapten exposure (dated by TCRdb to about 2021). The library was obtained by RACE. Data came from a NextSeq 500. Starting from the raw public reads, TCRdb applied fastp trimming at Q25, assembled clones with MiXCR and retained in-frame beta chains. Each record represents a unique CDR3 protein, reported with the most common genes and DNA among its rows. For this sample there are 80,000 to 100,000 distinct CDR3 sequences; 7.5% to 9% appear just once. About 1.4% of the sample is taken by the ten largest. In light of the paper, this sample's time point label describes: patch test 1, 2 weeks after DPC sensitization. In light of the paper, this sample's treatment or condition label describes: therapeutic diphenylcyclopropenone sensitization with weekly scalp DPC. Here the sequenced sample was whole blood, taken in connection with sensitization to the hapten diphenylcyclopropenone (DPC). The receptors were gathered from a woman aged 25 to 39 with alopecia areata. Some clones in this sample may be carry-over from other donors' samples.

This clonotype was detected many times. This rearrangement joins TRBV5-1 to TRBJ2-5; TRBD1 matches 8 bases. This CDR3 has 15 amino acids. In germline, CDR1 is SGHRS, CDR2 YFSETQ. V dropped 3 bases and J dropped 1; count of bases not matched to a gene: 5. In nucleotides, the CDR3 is TGCGCCAGCAGCTCGGACAGGGCCGGCCAAGAGACCCAGTACTTC. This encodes CASSSDRAGQETQYF.

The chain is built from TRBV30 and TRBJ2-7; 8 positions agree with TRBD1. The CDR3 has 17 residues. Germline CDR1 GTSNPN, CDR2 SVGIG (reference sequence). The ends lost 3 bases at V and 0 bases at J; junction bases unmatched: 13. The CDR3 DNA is TGTGCCTGGAGGCGAGGTATCCGACAGGGGATCTCCTACGAGCAGTACTTC. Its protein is CAWRRGIRQGISYEQYF.

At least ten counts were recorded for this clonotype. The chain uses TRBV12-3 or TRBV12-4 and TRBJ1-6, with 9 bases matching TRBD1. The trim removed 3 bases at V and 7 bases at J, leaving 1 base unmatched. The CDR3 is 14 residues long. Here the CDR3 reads CASSLDRGNSPLHF. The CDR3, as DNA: TGTGCCAGCAGTTTGGACAGGGGCAATTCACCCCTCCACTTT.

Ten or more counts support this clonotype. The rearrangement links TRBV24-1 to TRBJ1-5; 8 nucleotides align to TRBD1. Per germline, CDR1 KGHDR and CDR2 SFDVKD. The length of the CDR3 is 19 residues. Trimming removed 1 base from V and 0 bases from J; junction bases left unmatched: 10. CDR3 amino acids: CATSDFGQGENYSNQPQHF. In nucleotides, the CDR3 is TGTGCCACCAGTGATTTCGGACAGGGAGAAAACTATAGCAATCAGCCCCAGCATTTT.

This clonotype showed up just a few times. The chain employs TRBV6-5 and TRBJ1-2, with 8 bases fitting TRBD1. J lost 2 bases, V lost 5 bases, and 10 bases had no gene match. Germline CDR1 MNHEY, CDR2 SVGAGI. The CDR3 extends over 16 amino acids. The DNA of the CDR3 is TGTGCCAGCAGTCCCCAACAGGGACAGGTGAACTATGGCTACACCTTC. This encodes CASSPQQGQVNYGYTF.

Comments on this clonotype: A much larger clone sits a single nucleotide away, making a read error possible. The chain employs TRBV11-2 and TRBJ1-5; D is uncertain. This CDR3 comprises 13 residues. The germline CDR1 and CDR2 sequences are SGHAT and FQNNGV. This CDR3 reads CASSWVSDQPQNF. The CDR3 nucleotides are TGTGCCAGCAGCTGGGTCTCTGATCAGCCCCAGAATTTT.

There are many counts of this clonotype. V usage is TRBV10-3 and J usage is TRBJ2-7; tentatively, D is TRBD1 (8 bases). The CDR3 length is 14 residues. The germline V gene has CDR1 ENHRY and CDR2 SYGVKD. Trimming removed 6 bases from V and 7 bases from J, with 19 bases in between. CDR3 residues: CAIRNRGGPNEQYF. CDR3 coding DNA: TGTGCCATCAGGAACAGGGGGGGCCCGAATGAGCAGTACTTC.

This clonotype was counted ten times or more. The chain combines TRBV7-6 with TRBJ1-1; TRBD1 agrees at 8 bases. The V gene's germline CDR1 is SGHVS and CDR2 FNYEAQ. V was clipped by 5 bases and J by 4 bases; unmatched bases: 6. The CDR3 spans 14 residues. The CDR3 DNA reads TGTGCCAGCAGCCCCGGGACAGGCCCCACTGAAGCTTTCTTT. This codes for CASSPGTGPTEAFF.

The CDR3 DNA reads as TGTGCCAGCAGCCAAACTGATCGTCCGCCCTACGAGCAGTACTTC. This translates into CASSQTDRPPYEQYF. The chain has TRBV3-1 and TRBJ2-7; unclear D gene. V lost 2 bases, J lost 2 bases, and 13 bases lay in between. CDR1 and CDR2 (germline): LGHDT, YNNKEL (reference sequence). CDR3 size: 15 residues.

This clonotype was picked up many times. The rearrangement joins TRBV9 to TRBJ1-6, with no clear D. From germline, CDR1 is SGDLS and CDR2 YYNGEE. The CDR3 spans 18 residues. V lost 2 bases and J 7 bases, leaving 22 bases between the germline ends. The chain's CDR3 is CASSVHPVITAENSPLHF. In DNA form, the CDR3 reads TGTGCCAGCAGCGTCCATCCCGTGATCACAGCAGAAAATTCACCCCTCCACTTT.

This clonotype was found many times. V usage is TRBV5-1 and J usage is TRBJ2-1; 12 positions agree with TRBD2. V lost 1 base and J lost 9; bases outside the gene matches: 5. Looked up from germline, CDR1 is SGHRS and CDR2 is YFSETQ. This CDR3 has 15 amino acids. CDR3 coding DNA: TGCGCCAGCAGCTTGACTAGCGGGGGGAACGGTGAGCAGTTCTTC. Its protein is CASSLTSGGNGEQFF. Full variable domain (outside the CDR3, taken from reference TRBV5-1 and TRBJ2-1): KAGVTQTPRYLIKTRGQQVTLSCSPISGHRSVSWYQQTPGQGLQFLFEYFSETQRNKGNFPGRFSGRQFSNSRSEMNVSTLELGDSALYLCASSLTSGGNGEQFFGPGTRLTVL.

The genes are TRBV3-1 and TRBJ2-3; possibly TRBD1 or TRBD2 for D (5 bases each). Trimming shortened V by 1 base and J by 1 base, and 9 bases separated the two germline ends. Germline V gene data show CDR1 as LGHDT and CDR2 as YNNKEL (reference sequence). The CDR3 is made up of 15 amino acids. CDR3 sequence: CASSQGGRGTDTQYF. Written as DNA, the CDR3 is TGTGCCAGCAGCCAAGGGGGACGGGGCACAGATACGCAGTATTTT.

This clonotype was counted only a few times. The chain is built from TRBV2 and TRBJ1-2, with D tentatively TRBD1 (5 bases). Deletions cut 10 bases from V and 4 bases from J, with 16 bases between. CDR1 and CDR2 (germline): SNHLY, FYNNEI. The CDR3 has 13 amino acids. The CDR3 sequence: CATSGYGGYGYTF. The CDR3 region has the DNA TGTGCCACCTCAGGGTACGGGGGCTATGGCTACACCTTC.

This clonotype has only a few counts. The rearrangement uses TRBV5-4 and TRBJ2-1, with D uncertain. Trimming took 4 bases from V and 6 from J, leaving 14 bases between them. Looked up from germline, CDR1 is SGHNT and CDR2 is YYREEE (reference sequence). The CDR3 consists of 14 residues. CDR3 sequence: CASSRIGEGNEQFF. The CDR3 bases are TGTGCCAGCAGCCGGATTGGGGAAGGCAATGAGCAGTTCTTC.

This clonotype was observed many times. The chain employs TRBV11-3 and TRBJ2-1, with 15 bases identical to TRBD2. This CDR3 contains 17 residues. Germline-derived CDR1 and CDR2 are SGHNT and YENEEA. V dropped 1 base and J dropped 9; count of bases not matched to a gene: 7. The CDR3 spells CASSLGWTSGGASEQFF. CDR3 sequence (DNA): TGTGCCAGCAGCTTAGGATGGACTAGCGGGGGGGCGAGTGAGCAGTTCTTC.

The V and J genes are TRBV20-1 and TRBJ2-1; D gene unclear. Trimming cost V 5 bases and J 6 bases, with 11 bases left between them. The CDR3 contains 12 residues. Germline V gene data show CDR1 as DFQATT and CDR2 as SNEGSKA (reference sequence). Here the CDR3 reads CSAHSRFNEQFF. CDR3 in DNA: TGCAGTGCTCATAGCAGGTTCAATGAGCAGTTCTTC.

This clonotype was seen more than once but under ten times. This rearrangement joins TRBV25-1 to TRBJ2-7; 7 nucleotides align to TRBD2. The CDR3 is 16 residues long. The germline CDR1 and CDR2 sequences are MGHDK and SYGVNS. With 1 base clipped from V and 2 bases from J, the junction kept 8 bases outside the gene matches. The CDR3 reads CASSESGFAGAYEQYF. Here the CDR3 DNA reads TGTGCCAGCAGTGAATCCGGTTTTGCGGGGGCCTACGAGCAGTACTTC.

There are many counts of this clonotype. CDR3 coding DNA: TGTGCCAGCAGTCAGGGTATACAGAACACTGAAGCTTTCTTT. It translates to CASSQGIQNTEAFF. The gene calls are TRBV12-3 or TRBV12-4 and TRBJ1-1, with D possibly TRBD1 on 5 matching bases. This CDR3 is built from 14 residues. Trimming took off 5 bases at V and 1 base at J, with 11 bases between the two ends.

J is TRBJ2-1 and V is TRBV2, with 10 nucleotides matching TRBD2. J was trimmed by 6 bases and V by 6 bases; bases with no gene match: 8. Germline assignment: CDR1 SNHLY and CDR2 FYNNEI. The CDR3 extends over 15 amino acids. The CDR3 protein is CASRRALAGTNEQFF. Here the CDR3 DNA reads TGTGCCAGCAGGCGGGCACTAGCGGGAACCAATGAGCAGTTCTTC.

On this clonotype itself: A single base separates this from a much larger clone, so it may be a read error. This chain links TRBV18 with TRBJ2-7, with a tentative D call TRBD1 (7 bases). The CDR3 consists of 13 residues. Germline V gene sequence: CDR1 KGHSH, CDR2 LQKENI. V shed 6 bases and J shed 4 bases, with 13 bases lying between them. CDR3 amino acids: CASSQGGPYEQYF. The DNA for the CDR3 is TGTGCCAGCTCCCAGGGGGGCCCGTACGAGCAGTACTTC.